A single sample is the source of the 3 T cell receptor beta chains below, sequenced in a study of blood T cell repertoires in COVID-19. Method: immunoSEQ multiplex PCR; TCRdb's copy keeps in-frame clones and lacks some. The repertoire has about 50,000 clones, roughly 84% of them found once; the top ten carry about 15%. The material sequenced was peripheral blood. The receptors were sampled from a man in his 70s with active COVID-19.

V and J are TRBV28 and TRBJ2-5, with 7 bases that match TRBD2. The CDR3 length is 14 residues. CDR1 is MDHEN, CDR2 SYDVKM, per germline. V gave up 4 bases and J gave up 5 bases; unmatched junction bases: 7. CDR3: CASSSHAGDETQYF. The CDR3 coding sequence is TGTGCCAGCAGTTCCCATGCGGGAGATGAGACCCAGTACTTC.

The genes are TRBV9 and TRBJ1-5; tentative D call: TRBD1 (5 bases). Between the trimmed V and J ends, which lost 4 bases and 6 bases, there was a span of 17 bases. Germline V gene data show CDR1 as SGDLS and CDR2 as YYNGEE. This CDR3 has 15 amino acids. The CDR3 region has the DNA TGTGCCAGCAGCCGGGGAGGAGGGGAGGGTCAGCCCCAGCATTTT. It translates to CASSRGGGEGQPQHF.

This clone was seen more than once but under ten times. The rearrangement links TRBV4-3 to TRBJ1-1, with TRBD1 as a possible D gene (5 bases). Deletions cut 0 bases from V and 1 base from J, with 9 bases between. The germline CDR1 and CDR2 sequences are LGHNA and YSLEER. The CDR3 contains 15 residues. CDR3 DNA sequence: TGCGCCAGCAGCCAAGAGTGGGGGGGGAACACTGAAGCTTTCTTT. It specifies CASSQEWGGNTEAFF.